This T cell receptor beta chain was retrieved from a study of CD8+ T cells in alopecia areata. Study findings and constraints: Sequencing of scalp tissue also captures the resident alphabeta T cells of normal skin.

Germline loops: CDR1 MNHDT, CDR2 YYDKIL. Trimming left V 2 bases short and J 2 bases short, with 8 bases between. The CDR3 length is 14 residues. RNA was extracted and reverse transcribed into cDNA as the sequencing template. The repertoire was sequenced with immunoSEQ multiplex PCR; TCRdb's copy has only in-frame clones and lacks some. The repertoire consists of approximately 110,000 clones, none detected only once. On this clone itself: Its antigen is still unknown. The gene names given are mouse names. The read falls 4 residues short of the CDR3 end, and the missing part is taken from the germline J gene.

The specimen sequenced was lesional skin. This clonotype was obtained from a C3H/HeJ mouse with alopecia areata. This strain's MHC haplotype is H2-k. The chain combines TRBV17 with TRBJ2-5, with a tentative D call TRBD2 (6 bases). The CDR3 spells CASSRLLGQDTQYF. The DNA read from the CDR3 is TGTGCTAGCAGTAGACTACTGGGCCAAGAC.